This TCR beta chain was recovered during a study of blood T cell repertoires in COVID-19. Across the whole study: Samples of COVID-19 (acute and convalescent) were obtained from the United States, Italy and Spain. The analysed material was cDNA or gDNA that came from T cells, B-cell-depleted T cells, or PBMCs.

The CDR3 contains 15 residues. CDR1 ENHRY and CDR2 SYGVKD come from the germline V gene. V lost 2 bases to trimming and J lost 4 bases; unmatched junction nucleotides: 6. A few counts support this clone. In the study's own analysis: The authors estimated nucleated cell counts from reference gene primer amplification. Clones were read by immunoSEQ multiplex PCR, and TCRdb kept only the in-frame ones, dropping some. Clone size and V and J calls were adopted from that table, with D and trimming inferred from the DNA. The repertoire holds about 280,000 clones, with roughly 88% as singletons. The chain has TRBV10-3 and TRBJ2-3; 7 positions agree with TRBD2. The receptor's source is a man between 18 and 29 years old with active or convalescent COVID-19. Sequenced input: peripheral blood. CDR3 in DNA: TGTGCCATCAGTGAGGGGAGCGGGGACTCAGATACGCAGTATTTT. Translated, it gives CAISEGSGDSDTQYF.